A selection of T cell receptor beta chains follows, all from one sample in a study of T-cell memory formation after mild COVID-19. TCRdb itself ran the 5' RACE reads through MiXCR, one entry per CDR3 protein. The sample shows 450,000 or so distinct CDR3 sequences, roughly 23% of them seen only once. The sequenced sample was PBMCs or a T cell subset sorted from them (not recorded which). The receptors were gathered from an adult woman who had mild COVID-19 (a few samples of this study predate the infection). Cell type and time point are not known. Both conserved end residues are part of each CDR3. Each record gives: D gene, CDR3 length, J gene, V gene, CDR3 protein. The D gene is left open where the match is weak.

D: -; length: 11; J: TRBJ1-2; V: TRBV2; CDR3: CASRGSVGYTF
D: -; length: 14; J: TRBJ2-5; V: TRBV7-6; CDR3: CASSLDLSGKTQYF
D: -; length: 17; J: TRBJ1-4; V: TRBV5-1; CDR3: CASSPGPLGSFEEKLFF
D: TRBD2; length: 14; J: TRBJ2-7; V: TRBV5-1; CDR3: CASSPRTSGGEQYF
D: -; length: 14; J: TRBJ2-1; V: TRBV14; CDR3: CASRPSLYSSEQFF
D: -; length: 14; J: TRBJ2-1; V: TRBV7-9; CDR3: CASSRAELYNEQFF
D: -; length: 16; J: TRBJ2-2; V: TRBV6-2/TRBV6-3; CDR3: CASTGTGVAHTGELFF
D: -; length: 15; J: TRBJ2-5; V: TRBV7-9; CDR3: CASSLLLLDGETQYF
D: -; length: 13; J: TRBJ1-2; V: TRBV20-1; CDR3: CSATFDRNYGYTF
D: -; length: 16; J: TRBJ2-7; V: TRBV7-9; CDR3: CASSSFRDRRVYEQYF
D: TRBD1; length: 12; J: TRBJ2-1; V: TRBV5-6; CDR3: CASSPWDSPAFF
D: -; length: 14; J: TRBJ1-1; V: TRBV6-5; CDR3: CASSYGGANTEAFF
D: -; length: 13; J: TRBJ1-2; V: TRBV9; CDR3: CASSPGQRGGYTF
D: -; length: 13; J: TRBJ2-7; V: TRBV18; CDR3: CASSNGQSYEQYF
D: TRBD2; length: 22; J: TRBJ2-1; V: TRBV29-1; CDR3: CSVEGSWTSGRSKISSYNEQFF
D: -; length: 12; J: TRBJ2-1; V: TRBV24-1; CDR3: CATSFSRNEQFF
D: -; length: 14; J: TRBJ1-1; V: TRBV12-3/TRBV12-4; CDR3: CASSPPGHNTEAFF
D: -; length: 12; J: TRBJ1-1; V: TRBV20-1; CDR3: CSARSGWPEAFF
D: -; length: 14; J: TRBJ2-7; V: TRBV20-1; CDR3: CSARDPNNKYEQYF
D: -; length: 18; J: TRBJ2-7; V: TRBV5-1; CDR3: CASSLYPPLAGTTYEQYF
D: -; length: 11; J: TRBJ2-1; V: TRBV20-1; CDR3: CSAPTLGEQFF
D: TRBD1; length: 21; J: TRBJ1-6; V: TRBV5-1; CDR3: CASSLSHPGTGGVGTNSPLHF
D: TRBD2; length: 18; J: TRBJ2-1; V: TRBV5-1; CDR3: CASSMGLAGGPTYNEQFF
D: -; length: 15; J: TRBJ2-1; V: TRBV12-3/TRBV12-4; CDR3: CASSLQRSTYNEQFF
D: TRBD2; length: 14; J: TRBJ2-3; V: TRBV10-3; CDR3: CAVTSGGASDTQYF
D: TRBD2; length: 15; J: TRBJ2-1; V: TRBV5-1; CDR3: CASSLRLAVPNEQFF
D: -; length: 14; J: TRBJ1-2; V: TRBV3-1; CDR3: CASSNLGGFDGYTF
D: TRBD2; length: 16; J: TRBJ2-7; V: TRBV5-1; CDR3: CASSSWGLAGDHEQYF
D: -; length: 17; J: TRBJ2-3; V: TRBV5-1; CDR3: CASSWDPPAGGTDTQYF
D: TRBD2; length: 14; J: TRBJ2-7; V: TRBV2; CDR3: CASTKASGRTEQYF
D: TRBD2; length: 16; J: TRBJ2-3; V: TRBV10-3; CDR3: CAISLLAGLGTDTQYF
D: TRBD1; length: 15; J: TRBJ2-7; V: TRBV2; CDR3: CASSYRDSDSYEQYF
D: -; length: 14; J: TRBJ1-3; V: TRBV7-6; CDR3: CASSLLSPGNTIYF
D: TRBD1; length: 13; J: TRBJ2-5; V: TRBV12-3/TRBV12-4; CDR3: CASIGTGEETQYF
D: TRBD2; length: 15; J: TRBJ2-3; V: TRBV10-3; CDR3: CAISQLAGDTDTQYF
D: -; length: 14; J: TRBJ2-3; V: TRBV20-1; CDR3: CSARVAGSTDTQYF
D: TRBD2; length: 17; J: TRBJ2-1; V: TRBV14; CDR3: CASSRWVVAGGDNEQFF
D: -; length: 14; J: TRBJ2-2; V: TRBV5-6; CDR3: CASSLPGPTGELFF
D: -; length: 14; J: TRBJ2-5; V: TRBV27; CDR3: CASSLGWDFGAQYF
D: -; length: 15; J: TRBJ1-1; V: TRBV5-1; CDR3: CASSLVGFTNTEAFF
D: -; length: 14; J: TRBJ2-7; V: TRBV19; CDR3: CATRVGTAWNEQYF
D: TRBD2; length: 15; J: TRBJ2-7; V: TRBV27; CDR3: CASSLTSGSLYEQYF
D: -; length: 14; J: TRBJ2-2; V: TRBV3-1; CDR3: CASSQTGRAGELFF
D: TRBD1; length: 15; J: TRBJ1-4; V: TRBV5-1; CDR3: CASSLSGTGLEKLFF
D: -; length: 15; J: TRBJ2-3; V: TRBV7-2; CDR3: CASSSRESGGDTQYF
D: TRBD1; length: 14; J: TRBJ2-7; V: TRBV5-1; CDR3: CASSFKGATYEQYF
D: -; length: 14; J: TRBJ1-2; V: TRBV7-9; CDR3: CASSLAGGHYGYTF
D: TRBD2; length: 19; J: TRBJ2-5; V: TRBV7-9; CDR3: CASSLTRLAGRSVQETQYF
D: TRBD2; length: 16; J: TRBJ2-7; V: TRBV20-1; CDR3: CSARGLAGGPGNEQYF
D: -; length: 14; J: TRBJ1-3; V: TRBV6-6; CDR3: CASSLTATGNTIYF
D: TRBD1; length: 16; J: TRBJ1-5; V: TRBV6-1; CDR3: CASRALSGTGNQPQHF